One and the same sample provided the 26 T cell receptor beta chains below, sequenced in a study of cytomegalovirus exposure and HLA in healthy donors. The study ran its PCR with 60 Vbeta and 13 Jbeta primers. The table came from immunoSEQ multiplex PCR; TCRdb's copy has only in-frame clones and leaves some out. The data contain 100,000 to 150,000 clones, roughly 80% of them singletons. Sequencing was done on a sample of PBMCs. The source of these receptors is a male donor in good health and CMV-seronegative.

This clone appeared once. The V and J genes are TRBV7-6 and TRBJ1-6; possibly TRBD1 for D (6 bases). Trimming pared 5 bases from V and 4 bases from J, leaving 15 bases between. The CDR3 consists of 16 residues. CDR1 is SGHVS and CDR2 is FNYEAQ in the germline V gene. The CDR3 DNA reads TGTGCCAGCAGCCCCAGCTCTGGACAGTATAATTCACCCCTCCACTTT. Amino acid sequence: CASSPSSGQYNSPLHF.

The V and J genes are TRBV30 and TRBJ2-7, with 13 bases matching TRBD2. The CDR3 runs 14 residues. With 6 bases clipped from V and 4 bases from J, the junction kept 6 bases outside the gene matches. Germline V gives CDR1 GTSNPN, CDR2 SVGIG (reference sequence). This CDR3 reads CACILAGGPYEQYF. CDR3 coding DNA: TGTGCCTGTATACTAGCGGGGGGGCCGTACGAGCAGTACTTC.

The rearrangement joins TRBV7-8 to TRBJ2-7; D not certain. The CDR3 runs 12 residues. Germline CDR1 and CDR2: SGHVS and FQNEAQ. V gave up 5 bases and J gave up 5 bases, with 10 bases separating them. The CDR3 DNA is TGTGCCAGCAGCCCGACGAGGAACGAGCAGTACTTC. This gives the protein CASSPTRNEQYF.

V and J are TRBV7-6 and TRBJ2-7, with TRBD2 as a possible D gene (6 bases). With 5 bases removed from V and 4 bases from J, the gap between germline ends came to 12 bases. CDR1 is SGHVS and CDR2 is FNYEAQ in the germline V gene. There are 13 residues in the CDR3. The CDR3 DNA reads TGTGCCAGCAGCCTCGGGGGTCTATACGAGCAGTACTTC. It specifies CASSLGGLYEQYF.

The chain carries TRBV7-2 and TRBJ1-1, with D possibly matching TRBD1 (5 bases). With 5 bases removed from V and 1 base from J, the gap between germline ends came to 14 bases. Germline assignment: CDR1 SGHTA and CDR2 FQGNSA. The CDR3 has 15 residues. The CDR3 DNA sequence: TGTGCCAGCAGCCCCTCAGGGTACGCGAACACTGAAGCTTTCTTT. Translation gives CASSPSGYANTEAFF.

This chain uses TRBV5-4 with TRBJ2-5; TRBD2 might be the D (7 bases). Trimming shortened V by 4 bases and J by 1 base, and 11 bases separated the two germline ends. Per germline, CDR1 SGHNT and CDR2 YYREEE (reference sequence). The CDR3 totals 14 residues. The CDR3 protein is CASSQGGGQETQYF. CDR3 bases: TGTGCCAGCAGCCAAGGGGGGGGCCAAGAGACCCAGTACTTC. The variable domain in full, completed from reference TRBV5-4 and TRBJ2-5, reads ETGVTQSPTHLIKTRGQQVTLRCSSQSGHNTVSWYQQALGQGPQFIFQYYREEENGRGNFPPRFSGLQFPNYSSELNVNALELDDSALYLCASSQGGGQETQYFGPGTRLLVL.

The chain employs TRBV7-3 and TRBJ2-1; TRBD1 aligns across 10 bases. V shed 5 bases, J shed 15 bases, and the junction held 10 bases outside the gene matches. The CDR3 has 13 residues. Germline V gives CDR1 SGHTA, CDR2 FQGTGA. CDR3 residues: CASSLISGQGMFF. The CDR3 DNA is TGTGCCAGCAGCCTTATCTCGGGACAGGGGATGTTCTTC.

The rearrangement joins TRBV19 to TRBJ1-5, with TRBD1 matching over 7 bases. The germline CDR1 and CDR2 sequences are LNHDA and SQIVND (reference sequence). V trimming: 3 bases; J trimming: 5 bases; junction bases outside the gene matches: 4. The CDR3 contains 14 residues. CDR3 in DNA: TGTGCCAGTAGTATTCGGGACAGAGATCAGCCCCAGCATTTT. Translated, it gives CASSIRDRDQPQHF.

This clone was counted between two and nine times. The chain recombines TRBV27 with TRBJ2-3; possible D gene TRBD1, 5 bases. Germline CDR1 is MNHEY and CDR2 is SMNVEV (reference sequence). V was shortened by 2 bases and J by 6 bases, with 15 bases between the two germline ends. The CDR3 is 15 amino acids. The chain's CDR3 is CASSLVQGMWDTQYF. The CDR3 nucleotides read TGTGCCAGCAGTTTAGTGCAGGGAATGTGGGATACGCAGTATTTT.

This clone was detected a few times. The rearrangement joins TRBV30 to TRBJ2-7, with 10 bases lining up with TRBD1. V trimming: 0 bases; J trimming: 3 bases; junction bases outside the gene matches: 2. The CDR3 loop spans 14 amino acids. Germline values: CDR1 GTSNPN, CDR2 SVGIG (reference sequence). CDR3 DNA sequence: TGTGCCTGGAGTGTAGACAGGGGGCTCTACGAGCAGTACTTC. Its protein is CAWSVDRGLYEQYF.

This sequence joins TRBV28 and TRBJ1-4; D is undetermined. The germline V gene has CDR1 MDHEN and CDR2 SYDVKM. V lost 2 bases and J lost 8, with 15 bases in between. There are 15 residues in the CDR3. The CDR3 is CASSLDGSSREKLFF. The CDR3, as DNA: TGTGCCAGCAGTTTAGATGGGTCTAGCCGAGAAAAACTGTTTTTT.

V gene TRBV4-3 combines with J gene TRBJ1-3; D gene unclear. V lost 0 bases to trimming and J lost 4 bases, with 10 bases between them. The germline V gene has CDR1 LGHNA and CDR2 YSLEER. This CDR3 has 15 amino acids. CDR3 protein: CASSQDRGPGNTIYF. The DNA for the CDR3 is TGCGCCAGCAGCCAAGATCGAGGGCCAGGAAACACCATATATTTT.

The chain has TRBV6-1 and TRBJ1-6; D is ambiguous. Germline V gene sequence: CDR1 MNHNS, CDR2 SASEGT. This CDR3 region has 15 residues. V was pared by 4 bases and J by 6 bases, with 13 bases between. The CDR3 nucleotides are TGTGCCAGCAGTGTAGCAGGTGGGAGTAATTCACCCCTCCACTTT. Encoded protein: CASSVAGGSNSPLHF.

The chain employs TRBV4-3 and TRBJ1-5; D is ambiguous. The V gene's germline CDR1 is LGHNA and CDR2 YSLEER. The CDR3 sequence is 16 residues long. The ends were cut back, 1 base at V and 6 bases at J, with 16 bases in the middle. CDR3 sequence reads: CASSQGGNTSTQPQHF. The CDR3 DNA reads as TGCGCCAGCAGCCAAGGAGGAAACACCTCTACTCAGCCCCAGCATTTT.

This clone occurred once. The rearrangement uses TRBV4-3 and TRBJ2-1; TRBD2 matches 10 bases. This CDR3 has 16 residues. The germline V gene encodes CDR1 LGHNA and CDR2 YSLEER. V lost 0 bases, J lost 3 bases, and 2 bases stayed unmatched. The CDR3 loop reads CASSQDLAGVYNEQFF. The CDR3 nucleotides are TGCGCCAGCAGCCAAGACCTAGCGGGAGTCTACAATGAGCAGTTCTTC.

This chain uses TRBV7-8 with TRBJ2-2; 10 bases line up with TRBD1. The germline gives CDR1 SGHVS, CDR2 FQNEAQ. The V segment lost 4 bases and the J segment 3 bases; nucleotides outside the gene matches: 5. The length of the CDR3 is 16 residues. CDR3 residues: CASSSRTGGHTGELFF. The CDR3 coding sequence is TGTGCCAGCAGCTCAAGGACAGGGGGTCACACCGGGGAGCTGTTTTTT.

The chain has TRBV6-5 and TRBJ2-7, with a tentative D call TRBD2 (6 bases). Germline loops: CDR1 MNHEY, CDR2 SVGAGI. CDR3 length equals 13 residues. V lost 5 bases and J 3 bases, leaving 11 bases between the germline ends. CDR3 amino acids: CASSRREYYEQYF. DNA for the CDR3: TGTGCCAGCAGTCGCCGGGAGTACTACGAGCAGTACTTC.

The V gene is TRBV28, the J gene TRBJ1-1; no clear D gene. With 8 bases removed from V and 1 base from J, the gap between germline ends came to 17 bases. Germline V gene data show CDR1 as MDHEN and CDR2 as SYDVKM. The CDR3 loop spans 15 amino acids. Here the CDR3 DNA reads TGTGCCAGCCACCCAGCTGGGCAGCCGAACACTGAAGCTTTCTTT. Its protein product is CASHPAGQPNTEAFF.

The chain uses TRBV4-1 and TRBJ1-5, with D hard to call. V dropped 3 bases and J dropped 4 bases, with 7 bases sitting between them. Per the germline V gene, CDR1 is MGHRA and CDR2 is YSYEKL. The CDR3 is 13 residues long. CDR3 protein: CASSQGFNQPQHF. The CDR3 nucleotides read TGCGCCAGCAGCCAGGGCTTTAATCAGCCCCAGCATTTT.

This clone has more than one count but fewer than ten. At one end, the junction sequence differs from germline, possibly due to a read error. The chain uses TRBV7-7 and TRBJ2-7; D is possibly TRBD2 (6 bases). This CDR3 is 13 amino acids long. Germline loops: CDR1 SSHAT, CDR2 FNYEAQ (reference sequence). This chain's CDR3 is CASSLAENYEQYF. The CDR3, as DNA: TGTGCTAGCAGCTTAGCGGAGAATTACGAGCAGTACTTC.

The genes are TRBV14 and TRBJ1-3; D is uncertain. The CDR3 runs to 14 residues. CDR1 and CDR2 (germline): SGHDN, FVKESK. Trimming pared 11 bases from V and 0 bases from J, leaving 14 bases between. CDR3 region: CAVVTVSSGNTIYF. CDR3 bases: TGTGCCGTAGTAACAGTCAGCTCTGGAAACACCATATATTTT.

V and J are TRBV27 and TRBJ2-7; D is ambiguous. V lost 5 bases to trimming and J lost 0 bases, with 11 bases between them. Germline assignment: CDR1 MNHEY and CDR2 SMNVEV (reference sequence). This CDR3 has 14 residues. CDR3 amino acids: CASSLQQSSYEQYF. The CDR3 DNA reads TGTGCCAGCAGTCTTCAACAGAGCTCCTACGAGCAGTACTTC.

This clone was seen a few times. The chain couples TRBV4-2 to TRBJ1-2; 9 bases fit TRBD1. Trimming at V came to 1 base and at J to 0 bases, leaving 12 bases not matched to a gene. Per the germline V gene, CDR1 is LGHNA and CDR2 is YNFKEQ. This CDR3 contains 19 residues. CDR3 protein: CASSQGEGWTGATNYGYTF. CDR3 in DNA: TGTGCCAGCAGCCAAGGTGAGGGGTGGACAGGGGCCACTAACTATGGCTACACCTTC.

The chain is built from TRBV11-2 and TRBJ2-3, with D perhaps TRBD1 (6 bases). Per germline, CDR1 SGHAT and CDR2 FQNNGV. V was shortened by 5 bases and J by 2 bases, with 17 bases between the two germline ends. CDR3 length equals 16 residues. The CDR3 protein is CASSLTRGGYTDTQYF. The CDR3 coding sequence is TGTGCCAGCAGCCTTACCAGGGGCGGATACACAGATACGCAGTATTTT.

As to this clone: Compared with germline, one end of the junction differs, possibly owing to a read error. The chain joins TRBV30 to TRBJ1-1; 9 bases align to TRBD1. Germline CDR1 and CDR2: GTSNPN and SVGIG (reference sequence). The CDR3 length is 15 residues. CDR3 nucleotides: TGTGCCTGGAGTGGGGGTCAACCGGGACAGGGTAAGGTGGACTTT. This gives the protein CAWSGGQPGQGKVDF.

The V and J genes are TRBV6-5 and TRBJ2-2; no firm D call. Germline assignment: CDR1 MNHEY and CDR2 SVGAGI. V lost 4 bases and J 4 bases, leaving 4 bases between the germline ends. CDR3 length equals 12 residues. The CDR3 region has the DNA TGTGCCAGCAGTTTCTTCACCGGGGAGCTGTTTTTT. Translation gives CASSFFTGELFF.